This T cell receptor (beta chain) was documented in a study of T cells after yellow fever vaccination. Each CDR3 protein gets one entry after TCRdb re-called the 5' RACE reads with MiXCR. The table has some 390,000 distinct CDR3 sequences, around 6.4% seen once; the top ten hold 15%. The CDR3 is 18 residues long. V was clipped by 0 bases and J by 1 base, with 19 bases between them. CDR1 is SGHDN and CDR2 is FVKESK in the germline V gene. Sample: PBMCs, taken 5 days after the yellow fever booster vaccination. The receptor's source is a man younger than 45 who received the YFV17D yellow fever vaccine. V gene TRBV14 combines with J gene TRBJ2-7, with a weak D call TRBD1 (7 bases). The CDR3 reads CASSQDLGGQKISYEQYF. The CDR3 DNA sequence: TGTGCCAGCAGCCAAGATCTGGGGGGACAGAAGATTTCCTACGAGCAGTACTTC.